Sequencing of this T cell receptor (beta chain) was carried out in a study of vaccination and CD4 T cells after COVID-19. Study details: Taking of post-vaccine samples occurred a median 72 days after dose two (range 14 to 241). The cells were exposed to overlapping spike peptides originating from SARS-CoV-2, HCoV-NL63, HCoV-OC43 and HCoV-229E for stimulation.

Described time point: late sampling 161 to 241 days after vaccination in three convalescent patients. As to treatment: roughly 10-day PBMC culture with coronavirus spike peptide pools or control peptides (ViraFEST assay). The study sequenced cultured CD4+ T cell DNA using the Oncomine TCR Beta short-read assay. Someone extracted genomic DNA from cultured CD4+ T cells. TCRdb passed the PCR reads through MiXCR, listing each CDR3 protein once. The table lists about 17,000 distinct CDR3 sequences, under 55% of them singletons. A remark on this clonotype: The antigen is not known.

Between the trimmed V and J ends, which lost 2 bases and 10 bases, there was a span of 18 bases. In germline, CDR1 is SGHTA, CDR2 FQGNSA. This CDR3 comprises 14 residues. This receptor was taken from a human donor who had recovered from COVID-19. The sequences come from CD4+ T cells from blood, cultured in vitro, collected about 7 months after SARS-CoV-2 vaccination. This sequence joins TRBV7-2 and TRBJ2-7; tentative D call: TRBD2 (7 bases). The CDR3 bases are TGTGCCAGCAGCTTAAGGACTGGGGGGGCCGAACAGTACTTC. This gives the protein CASSLRTGGAEQYF.